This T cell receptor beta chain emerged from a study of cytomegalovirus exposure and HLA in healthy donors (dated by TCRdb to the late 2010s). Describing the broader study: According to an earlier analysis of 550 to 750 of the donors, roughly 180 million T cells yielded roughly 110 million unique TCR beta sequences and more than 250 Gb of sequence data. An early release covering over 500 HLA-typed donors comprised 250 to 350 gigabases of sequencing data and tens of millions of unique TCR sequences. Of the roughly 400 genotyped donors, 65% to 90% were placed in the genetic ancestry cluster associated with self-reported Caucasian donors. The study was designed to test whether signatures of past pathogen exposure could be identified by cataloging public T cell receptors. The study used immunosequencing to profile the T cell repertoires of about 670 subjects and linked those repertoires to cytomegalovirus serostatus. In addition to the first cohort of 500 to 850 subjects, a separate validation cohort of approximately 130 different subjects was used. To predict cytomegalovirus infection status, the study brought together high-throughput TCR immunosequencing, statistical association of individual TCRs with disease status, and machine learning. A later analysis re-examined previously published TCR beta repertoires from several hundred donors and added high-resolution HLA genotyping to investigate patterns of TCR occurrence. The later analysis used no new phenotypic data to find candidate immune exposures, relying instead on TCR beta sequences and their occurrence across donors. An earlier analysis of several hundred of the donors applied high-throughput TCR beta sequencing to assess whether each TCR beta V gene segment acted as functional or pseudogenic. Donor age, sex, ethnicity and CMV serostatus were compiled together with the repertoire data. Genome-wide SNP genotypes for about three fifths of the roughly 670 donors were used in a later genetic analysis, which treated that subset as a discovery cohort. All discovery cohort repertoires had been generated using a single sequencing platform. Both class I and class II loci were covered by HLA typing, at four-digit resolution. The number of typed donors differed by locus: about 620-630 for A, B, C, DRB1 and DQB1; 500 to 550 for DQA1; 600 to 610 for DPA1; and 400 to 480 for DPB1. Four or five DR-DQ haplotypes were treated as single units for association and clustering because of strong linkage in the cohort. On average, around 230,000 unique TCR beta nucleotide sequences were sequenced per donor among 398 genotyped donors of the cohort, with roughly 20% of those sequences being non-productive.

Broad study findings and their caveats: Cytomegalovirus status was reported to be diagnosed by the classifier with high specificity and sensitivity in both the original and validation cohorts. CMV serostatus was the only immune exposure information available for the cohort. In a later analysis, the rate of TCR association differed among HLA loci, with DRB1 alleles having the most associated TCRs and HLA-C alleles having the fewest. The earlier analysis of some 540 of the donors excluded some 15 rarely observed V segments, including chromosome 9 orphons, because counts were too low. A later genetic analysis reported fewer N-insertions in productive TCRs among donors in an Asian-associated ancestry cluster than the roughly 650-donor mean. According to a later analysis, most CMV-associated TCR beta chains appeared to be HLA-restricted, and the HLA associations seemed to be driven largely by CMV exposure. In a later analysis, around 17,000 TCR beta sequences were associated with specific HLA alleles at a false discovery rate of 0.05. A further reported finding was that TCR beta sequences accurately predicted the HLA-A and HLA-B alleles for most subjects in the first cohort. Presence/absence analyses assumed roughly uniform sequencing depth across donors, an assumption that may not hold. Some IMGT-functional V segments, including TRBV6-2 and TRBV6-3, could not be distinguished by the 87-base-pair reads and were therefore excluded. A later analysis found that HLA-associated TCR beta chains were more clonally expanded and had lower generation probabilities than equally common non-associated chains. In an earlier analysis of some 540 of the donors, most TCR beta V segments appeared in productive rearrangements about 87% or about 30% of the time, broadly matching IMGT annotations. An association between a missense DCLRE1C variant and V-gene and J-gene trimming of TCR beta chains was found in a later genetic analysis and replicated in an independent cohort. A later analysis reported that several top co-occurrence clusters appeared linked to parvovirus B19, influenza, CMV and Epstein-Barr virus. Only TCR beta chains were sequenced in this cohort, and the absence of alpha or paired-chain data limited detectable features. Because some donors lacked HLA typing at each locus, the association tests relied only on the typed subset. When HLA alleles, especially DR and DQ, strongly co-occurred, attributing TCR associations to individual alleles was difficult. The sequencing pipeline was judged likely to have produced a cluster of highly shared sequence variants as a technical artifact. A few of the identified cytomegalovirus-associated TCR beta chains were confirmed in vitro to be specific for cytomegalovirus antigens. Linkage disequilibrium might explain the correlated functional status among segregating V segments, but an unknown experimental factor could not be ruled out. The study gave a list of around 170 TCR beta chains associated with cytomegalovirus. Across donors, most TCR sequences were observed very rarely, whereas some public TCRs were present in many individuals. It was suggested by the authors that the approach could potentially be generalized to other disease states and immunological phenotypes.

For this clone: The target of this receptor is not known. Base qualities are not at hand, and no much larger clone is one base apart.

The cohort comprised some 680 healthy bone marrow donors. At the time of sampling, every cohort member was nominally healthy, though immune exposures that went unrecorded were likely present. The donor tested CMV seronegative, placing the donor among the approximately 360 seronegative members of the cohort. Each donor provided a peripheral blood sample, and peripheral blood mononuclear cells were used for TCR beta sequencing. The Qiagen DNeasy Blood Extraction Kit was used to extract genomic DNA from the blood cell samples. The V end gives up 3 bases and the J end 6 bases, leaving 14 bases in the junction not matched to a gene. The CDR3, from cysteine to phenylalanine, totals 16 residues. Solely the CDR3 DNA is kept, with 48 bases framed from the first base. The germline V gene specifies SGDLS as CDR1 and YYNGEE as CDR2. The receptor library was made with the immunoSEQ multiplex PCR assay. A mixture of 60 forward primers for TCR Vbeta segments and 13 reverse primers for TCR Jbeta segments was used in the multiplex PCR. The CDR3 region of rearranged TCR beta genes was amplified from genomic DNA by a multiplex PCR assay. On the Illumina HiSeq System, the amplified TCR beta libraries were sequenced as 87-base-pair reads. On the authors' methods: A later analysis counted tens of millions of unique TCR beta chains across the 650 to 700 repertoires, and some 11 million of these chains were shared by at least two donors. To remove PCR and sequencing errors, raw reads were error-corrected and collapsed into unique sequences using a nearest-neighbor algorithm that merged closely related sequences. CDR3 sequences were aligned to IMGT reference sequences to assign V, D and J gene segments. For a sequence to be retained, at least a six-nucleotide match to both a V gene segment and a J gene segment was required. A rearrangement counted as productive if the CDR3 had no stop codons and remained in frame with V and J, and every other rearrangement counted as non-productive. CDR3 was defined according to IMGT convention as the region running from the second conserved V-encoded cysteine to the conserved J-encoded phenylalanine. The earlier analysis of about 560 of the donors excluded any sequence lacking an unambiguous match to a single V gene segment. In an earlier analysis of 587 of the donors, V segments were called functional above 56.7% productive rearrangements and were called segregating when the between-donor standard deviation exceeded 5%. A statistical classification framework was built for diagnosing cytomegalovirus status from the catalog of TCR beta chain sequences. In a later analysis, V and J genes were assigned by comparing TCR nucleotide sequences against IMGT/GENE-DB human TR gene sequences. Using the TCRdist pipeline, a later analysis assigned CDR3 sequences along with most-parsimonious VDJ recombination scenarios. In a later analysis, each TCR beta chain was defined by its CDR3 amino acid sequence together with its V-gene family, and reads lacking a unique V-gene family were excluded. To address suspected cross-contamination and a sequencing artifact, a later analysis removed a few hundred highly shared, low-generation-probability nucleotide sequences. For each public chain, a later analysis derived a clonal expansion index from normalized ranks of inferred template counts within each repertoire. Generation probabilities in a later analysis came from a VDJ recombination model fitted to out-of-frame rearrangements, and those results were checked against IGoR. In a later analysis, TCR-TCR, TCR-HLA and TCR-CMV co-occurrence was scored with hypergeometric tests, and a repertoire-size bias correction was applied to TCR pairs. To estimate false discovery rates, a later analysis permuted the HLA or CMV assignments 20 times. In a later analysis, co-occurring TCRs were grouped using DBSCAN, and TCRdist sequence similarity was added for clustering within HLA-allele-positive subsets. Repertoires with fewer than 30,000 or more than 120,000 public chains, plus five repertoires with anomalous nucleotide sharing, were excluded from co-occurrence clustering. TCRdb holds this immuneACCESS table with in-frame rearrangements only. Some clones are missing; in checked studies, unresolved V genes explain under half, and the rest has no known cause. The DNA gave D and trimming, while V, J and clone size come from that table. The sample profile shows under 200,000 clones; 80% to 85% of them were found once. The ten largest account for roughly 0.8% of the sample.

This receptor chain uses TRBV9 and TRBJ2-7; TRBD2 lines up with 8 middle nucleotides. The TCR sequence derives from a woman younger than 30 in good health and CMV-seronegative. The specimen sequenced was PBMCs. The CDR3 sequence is CASSASTGTRAFEQYF. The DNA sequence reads TGTGCCAGCAGCGCCAGTACCGGGACTAGGGCGTTCGAGCAGTACTTC.